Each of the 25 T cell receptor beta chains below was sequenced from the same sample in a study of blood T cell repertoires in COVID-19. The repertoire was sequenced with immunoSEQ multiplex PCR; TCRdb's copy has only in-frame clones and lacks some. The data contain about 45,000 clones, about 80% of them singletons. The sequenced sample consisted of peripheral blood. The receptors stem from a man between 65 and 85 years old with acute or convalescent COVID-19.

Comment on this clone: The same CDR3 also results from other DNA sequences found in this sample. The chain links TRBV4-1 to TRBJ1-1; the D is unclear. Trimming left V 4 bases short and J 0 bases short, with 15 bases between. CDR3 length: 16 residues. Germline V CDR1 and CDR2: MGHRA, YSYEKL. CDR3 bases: TGCGCCAGCAGCCCCCCGGGGAACGGATTGAACACTGAAGCTTTCTTT. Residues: CASSPPGNGLNTEAFF.

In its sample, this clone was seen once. The CDR3 region is CSVEGGQGYGYTF. The CDR3, as DNA: TGCAGCGTTGAAGGAGGACAGGGCTATGGCTACACCTTC. J is TRBJ1-2 and V is TRBV29-1; 8 nucleotides align to TRBD1. The length of the CDR3 is 13 residues. Losses at the gene ends were 1 base for V and 4 bases for J; bases not matched to a gene: 2. Germline V gene sequence: CDR1 SQVTM, CDR2 ANQGSEA. Full variable domain (rest looked up from reference TRBV29-1 and TRBJ1-2): SAVISQKPSRDICQRGTSLTIQCQVDSQVTMMFWYRQQPGQSLTLIATANQGSEATYESGFVIDKFPISRPNLTFSTLTVSNMSPEDSSIYLCSVEGGQGYGYTFGSGTRLTVV.

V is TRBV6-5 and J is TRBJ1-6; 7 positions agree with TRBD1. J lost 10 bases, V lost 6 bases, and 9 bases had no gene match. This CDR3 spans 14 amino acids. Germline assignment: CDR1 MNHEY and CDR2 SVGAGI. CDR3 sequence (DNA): TGTGCCAGCAGGGGATTACAGGGGAACTCACCCCTCCACTTT. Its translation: CASRGLQGNSPLHF.

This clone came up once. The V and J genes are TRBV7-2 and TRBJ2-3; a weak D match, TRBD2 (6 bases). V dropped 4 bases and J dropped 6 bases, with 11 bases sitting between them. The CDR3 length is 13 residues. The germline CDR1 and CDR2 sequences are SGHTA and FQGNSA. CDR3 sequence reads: CASSSREADTQYF. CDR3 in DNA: TGTGCCAGCAGCTCAAGGGAGGCCGATACGCAGTATTTT.

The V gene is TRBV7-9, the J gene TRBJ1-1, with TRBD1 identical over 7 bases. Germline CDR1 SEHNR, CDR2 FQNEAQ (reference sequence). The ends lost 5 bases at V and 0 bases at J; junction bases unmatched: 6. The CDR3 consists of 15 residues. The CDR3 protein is CASSQRQGLNTEAFF. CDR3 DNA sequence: TGTGCCAGCAGCCAAAGACAGGGTTTGAACACTGAAGCTTTCTTT.

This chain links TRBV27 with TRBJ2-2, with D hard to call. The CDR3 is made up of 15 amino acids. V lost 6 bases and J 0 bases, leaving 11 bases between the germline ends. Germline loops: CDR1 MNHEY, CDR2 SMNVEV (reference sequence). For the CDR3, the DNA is TGTGCCAGCAGACGCGGATTCGCGAACACCGGGGAGCTGTTTTTT. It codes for CASRRGFANTGELFF.

In DNA form, the CDR3 reads TGCGCCAGCAGCCAAGAGGGACAAATCTATGGCTACACCTTC. As protein: CASSQEGQIYGYTF. The rearrangement uses TRBV4-1 and TRBJ1-2, with a tentative D call TRBD1 (6 bases). Germline V CDR1 and CDR2: MGHRA, YSYEKL. V shed 0 bases and J shed 4 bases, with 9 bases lying between them. The CDR3 totals 14 residues.

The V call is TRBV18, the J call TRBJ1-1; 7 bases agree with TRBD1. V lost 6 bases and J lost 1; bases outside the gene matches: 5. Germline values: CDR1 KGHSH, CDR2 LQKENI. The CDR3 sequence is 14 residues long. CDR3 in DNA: TGTGCCAGCTCGCGACAGGGAGCGAACACTGAAGCTTTCTTT. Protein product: CASSRQGANTEAFF.

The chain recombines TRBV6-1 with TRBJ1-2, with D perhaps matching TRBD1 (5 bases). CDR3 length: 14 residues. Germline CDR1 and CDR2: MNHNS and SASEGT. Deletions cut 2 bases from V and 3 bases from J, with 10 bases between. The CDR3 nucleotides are TGTGCCAGCAGTGAACTTCAGACAGACTATGGCTACACCTTC. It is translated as CASSELQTDYGYTF.

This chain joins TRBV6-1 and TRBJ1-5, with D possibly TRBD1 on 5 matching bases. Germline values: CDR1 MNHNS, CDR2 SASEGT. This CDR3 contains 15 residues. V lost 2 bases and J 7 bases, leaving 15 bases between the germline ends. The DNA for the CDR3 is TGTGCCAGCAGTGAACGACCAGGGTTGAGGCAGCCCCAGCATTTT. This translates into CASSERPGLRQPQHF.

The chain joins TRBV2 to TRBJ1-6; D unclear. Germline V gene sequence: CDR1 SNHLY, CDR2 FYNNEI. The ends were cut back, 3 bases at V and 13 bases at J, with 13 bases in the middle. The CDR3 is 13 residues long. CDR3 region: CASSEDFLRPLHF. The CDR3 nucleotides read TGTGCCAGCAGTGAGGACTTCCTCAGGCCCCTCCACTTT.

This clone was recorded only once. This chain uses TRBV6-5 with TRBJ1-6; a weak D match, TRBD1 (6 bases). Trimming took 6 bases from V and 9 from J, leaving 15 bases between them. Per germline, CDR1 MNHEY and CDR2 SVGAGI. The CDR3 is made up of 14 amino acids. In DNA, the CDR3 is TGTGCCAGCAGGTCACAGGGCAACGGTTCACCCCTCCACTTT. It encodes CASRSQGNGSPLHF.

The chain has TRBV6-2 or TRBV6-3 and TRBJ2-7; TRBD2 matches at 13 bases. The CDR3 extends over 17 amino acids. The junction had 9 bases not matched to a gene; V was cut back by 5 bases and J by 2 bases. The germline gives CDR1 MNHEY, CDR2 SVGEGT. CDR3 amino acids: CASSRPGLAGNAYEQYF. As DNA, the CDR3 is TGTGCCAGCAGTCGGCCGGGACTAGCGGGGAATGCCTACGAGCAGTACTTC.

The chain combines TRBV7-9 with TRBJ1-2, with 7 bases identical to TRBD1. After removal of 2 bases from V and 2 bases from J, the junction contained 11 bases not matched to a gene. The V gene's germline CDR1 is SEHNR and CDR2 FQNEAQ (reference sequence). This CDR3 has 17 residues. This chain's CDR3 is CASSLFGRQGPNYGYTF. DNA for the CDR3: TGTGCCAGCAGCTTATTCGGTCGACAGGGTCCCAACTATGGCTACACCTTC.

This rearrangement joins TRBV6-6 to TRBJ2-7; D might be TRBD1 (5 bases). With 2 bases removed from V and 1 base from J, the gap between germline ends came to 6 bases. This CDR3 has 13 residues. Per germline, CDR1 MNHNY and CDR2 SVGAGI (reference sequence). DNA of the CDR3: TGTGCCAGCAGTTACAGGGGATCCTACGAGCAGTACTTC. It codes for CASSYRGSYEQYF.

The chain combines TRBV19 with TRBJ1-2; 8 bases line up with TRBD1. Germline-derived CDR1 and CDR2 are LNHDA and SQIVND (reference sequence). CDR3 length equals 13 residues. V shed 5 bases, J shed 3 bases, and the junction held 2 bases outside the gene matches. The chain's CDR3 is CASSLQGDYGYTF. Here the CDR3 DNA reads TGTGCCAGTAGTTTACAGGGGGACTATGGCTACACCTTC.

In DNA form, the CDR3 reads TGCGCCAGCAGCCAGGAGACCACAGGGGGCCGTGGCTACACCTTC. Its protein is CASSQETTGGRGYTF. The gene calls are TRBV4-3 and TRBJ1-2; 9 nucleotides match TRBD1. The V gene end was trimmed by 3 bases and the J gene end by 7 bases; junction bases not matched to a gene: 9. CDR3 length: 15 amino acids. Germline V lookup: CDR1 LGHNA, CDR2 YSLEER.

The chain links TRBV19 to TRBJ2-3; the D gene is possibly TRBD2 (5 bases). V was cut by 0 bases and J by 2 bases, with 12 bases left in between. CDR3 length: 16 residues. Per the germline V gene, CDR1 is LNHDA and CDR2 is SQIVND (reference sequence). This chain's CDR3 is CASSIEGGPNTDTQYF. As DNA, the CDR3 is TGTGCCAGTAGTATAGAGGGCGGGCCGAACACAGATACGCAGTATTTT.

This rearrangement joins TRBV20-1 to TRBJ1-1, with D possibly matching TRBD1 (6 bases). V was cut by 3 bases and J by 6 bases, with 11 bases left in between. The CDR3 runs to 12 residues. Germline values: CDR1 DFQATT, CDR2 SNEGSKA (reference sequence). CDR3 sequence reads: CSASVGAPEAFF. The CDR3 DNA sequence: TGCAGTGCTAGTGTGGGGGCACCTGAAGCTTTCTTT.

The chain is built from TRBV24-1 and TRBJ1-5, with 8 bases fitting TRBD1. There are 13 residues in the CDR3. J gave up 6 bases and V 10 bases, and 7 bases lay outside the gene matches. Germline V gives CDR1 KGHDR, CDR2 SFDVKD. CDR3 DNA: TGTGCCACAGGACAGGGAAGCGGTCAGCCCCAGCATTTT. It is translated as CATGQGSGQPQHF.

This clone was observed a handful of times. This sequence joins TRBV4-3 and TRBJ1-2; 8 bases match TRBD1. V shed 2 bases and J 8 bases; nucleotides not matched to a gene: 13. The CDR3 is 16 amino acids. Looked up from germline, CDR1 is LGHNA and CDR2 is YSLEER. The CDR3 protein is CASSQFTTGGKGGYTF. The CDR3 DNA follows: TGCGCCAGCAGCCAATTTACTACAGGGGGGAAGGGGGGCTACACCTTC.

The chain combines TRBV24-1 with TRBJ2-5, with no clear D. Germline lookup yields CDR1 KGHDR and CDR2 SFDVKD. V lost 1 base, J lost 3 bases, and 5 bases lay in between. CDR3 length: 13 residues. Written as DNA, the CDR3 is TGTGCCACCAGTGATTTCCAAAAAGAGACCCAGTACTTC. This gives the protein CATSDFQKETQYF.

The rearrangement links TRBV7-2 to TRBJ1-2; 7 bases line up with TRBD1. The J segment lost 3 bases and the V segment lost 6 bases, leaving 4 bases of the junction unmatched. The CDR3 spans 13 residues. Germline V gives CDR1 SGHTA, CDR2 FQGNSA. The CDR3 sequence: CASRRTGDYGYTF. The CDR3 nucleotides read TGTGCCAGCAGGCGGACAGGTGACTATGGCTACACCTTC.

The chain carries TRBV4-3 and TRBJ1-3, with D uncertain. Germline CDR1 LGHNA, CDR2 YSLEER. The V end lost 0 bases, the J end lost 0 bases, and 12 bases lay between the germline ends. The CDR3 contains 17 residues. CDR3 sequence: CASSQESQSRSGNTIYF. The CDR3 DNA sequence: TGCGCCAGCAGCCAAGAGTCGCAGTCCCGCTCTGGAAACACCATATATTTT.

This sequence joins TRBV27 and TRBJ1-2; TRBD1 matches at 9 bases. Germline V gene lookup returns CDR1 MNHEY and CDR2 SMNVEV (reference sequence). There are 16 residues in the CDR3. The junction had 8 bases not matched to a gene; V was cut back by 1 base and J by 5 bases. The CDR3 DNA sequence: TGTGCCAGCAGTTTATGGGGACAGGGCCCCACTTATGGCTACACCTTC. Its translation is CASSLWGQGPTYGYTF.